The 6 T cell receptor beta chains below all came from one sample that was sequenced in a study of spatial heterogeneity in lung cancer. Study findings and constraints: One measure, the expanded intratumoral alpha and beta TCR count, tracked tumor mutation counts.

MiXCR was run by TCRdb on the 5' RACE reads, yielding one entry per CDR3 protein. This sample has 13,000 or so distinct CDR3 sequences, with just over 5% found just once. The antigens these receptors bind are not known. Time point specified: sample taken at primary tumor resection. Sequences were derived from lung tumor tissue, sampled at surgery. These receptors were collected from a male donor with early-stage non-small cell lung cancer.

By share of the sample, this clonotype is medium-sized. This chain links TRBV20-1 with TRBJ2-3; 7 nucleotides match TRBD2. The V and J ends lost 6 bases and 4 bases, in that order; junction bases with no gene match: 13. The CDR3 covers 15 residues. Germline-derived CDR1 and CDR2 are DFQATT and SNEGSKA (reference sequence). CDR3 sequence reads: CSARGPGGRADTQYF. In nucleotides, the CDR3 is TGCAGTGCAAGGGGTCCGGGGGGAAGAGCAGATACGCAGTATTTT.

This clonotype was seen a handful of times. This CDR3 is CASSFQAGSTDTQYF. CDR3 nucleotide sequence: TGTGCCAGCAGCTTCCAAGCGGGGAGCACAGATACGCAGTATTTT. The V gene is TRBV4-2, the J gene TRBJ2-3, with 7 bases fitting TRBD2. This CDR3 is 15 amino acids long. Trimming removed 5 bases from V and 0 bases from J; junction bases left unmatched: 5. CDR1 LGHNA and CDR2 YNFKEQ come from the germline V gene.

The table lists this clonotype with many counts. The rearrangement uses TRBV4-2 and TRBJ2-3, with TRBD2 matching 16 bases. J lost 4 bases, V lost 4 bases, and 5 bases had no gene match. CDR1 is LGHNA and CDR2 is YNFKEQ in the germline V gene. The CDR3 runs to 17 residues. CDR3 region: CASSLGTSGGVSDTQYF. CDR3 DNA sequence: TGTGCCAGCAGCCTTGGGACTAGCGGGGGGGTCTCAGATACGCAGTATTTT.

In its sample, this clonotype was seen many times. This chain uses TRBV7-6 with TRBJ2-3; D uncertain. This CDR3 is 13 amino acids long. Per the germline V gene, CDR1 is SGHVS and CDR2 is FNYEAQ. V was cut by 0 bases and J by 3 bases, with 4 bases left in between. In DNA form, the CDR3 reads TGTGCCAGCAGCTTAGCGGTGACAGATACGCAGTATTTT. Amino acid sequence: CASSLAVTDTQYF.

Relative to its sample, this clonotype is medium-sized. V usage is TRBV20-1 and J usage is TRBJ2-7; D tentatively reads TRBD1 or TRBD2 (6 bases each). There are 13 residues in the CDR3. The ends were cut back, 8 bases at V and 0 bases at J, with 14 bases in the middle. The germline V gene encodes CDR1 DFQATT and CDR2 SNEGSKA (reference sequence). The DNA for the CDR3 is TGCAGTCTCCACTCGGGGGCCTCCTACGAGCAGTACTTC. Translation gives CSLHSGASYEQYF.

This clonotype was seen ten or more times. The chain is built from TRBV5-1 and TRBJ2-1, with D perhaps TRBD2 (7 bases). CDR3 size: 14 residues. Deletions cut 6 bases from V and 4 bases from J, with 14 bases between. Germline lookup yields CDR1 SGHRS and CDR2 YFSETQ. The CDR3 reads CASTLGGLYNEQFF. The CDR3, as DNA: TGCGCCAGCACCCTGGGGGGGCTATACAATGAGCAGTTCTTC.